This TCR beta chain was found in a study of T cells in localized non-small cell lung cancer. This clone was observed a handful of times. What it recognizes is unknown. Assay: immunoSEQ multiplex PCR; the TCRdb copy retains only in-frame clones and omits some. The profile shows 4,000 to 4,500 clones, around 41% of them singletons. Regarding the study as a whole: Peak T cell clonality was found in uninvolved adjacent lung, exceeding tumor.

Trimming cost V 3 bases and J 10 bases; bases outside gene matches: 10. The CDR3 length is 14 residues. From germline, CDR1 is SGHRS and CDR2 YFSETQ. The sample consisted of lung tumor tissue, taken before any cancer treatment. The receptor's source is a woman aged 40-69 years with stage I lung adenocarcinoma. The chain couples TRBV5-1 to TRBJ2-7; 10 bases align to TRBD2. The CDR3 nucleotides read TGCGCCAGCAGCTATCAAACTAGCGGGGCCGACCAGTACTTC. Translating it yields CASSYQTSGADQYF.